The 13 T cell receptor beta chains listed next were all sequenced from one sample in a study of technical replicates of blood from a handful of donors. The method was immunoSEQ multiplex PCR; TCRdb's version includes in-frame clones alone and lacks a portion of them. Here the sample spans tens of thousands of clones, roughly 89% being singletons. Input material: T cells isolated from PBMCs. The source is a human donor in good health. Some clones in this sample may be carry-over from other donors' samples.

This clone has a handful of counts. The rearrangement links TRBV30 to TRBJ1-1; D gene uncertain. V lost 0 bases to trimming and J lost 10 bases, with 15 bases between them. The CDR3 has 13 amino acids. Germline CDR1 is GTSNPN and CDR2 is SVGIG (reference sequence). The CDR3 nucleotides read TGTGCCTGGAGTGTTCGACTTCGCTTTGGAGCTTTCTTT. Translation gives CAWSVRLRFGAFF.

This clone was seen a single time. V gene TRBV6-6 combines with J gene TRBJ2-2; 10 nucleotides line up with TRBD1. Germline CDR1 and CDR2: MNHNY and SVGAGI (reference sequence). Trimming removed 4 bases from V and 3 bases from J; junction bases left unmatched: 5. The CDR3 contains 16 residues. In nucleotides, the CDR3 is TGTGCCAGCAGTTTTTACGGACAGGGGGACACCGGGGAGCTGTTTTTT. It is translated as CASSFYGQGDTGELFF.

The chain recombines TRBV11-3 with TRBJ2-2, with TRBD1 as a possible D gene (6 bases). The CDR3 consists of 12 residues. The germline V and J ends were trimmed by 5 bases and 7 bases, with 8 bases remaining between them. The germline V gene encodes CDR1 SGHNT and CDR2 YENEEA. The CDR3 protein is CASSTGSGELFF. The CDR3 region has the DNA TGTGCCAGCAGCACAGGGAGCGGGGAGCTGTTTTTT.

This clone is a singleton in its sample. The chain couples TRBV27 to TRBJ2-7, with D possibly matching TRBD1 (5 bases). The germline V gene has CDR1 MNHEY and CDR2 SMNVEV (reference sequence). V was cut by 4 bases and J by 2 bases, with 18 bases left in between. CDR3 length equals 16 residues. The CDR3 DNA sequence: TGTGCCAGCAGTTCACAAATGATCGGACAAACCTACGAGCAGTACTTC. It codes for CASSSQMIGQTYEQYF.

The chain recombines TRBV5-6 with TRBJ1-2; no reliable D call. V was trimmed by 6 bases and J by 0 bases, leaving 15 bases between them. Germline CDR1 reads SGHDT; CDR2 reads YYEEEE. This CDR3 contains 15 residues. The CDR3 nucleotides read TGTGCCAGCACCCCCCCGGGGTTGGCTAACTATGGCTACACCTTC. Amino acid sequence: CASTPPGLANYGYTF. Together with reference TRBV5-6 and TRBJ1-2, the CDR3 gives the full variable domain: DAGVTQSPTHLIKTRGQQVTLRCSPKSGHDTVSWYQQALGQGPQFIFQYYEEEERQRGNFPDRFSGHQFPNYSSELNVNALLLGDSALYLCASTPPGLANYGYTFGSGTRLTVV.

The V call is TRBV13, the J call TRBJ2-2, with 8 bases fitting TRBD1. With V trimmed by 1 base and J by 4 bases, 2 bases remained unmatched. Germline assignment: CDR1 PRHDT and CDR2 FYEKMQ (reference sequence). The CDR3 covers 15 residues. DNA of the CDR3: TGTGCCAGCAGCTTAGTACAGGGGGGCACCGGGGAGCTGTTTTTT. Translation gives CASSLVQGGTGELFF.

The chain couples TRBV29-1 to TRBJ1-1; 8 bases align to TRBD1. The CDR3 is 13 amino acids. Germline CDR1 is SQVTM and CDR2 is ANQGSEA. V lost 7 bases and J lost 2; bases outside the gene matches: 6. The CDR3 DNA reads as TGCAGCGGGGCCAGGGGGCTTAACACTGAAGCTTTCTTT. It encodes CSGARGLNTEAFF.

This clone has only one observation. CDR3 bases: TGCGCCAGCAGCGCCATTGGGGGCGAAGAGACCCAGTACTTC. Amino acid sequence: CASSAIGGEETQYF. The V gene is TRBV5-1, the J gene TRBJ2-5; tentatively, D is TRBD1 (6 bases). From germline, CDR1 is SGHRS and CDR2 YFSETQ. This CDR3 contains 14 residues. Trimming took 4 bases from V and 3 from J, leaving 13 bases between them.

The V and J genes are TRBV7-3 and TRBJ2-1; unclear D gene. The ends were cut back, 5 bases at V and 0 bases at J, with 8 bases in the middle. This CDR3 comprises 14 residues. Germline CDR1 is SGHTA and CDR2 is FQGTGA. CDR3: CASSTPGSYNEQFF. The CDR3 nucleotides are TGTGCCAGCAGCACCCCGGGCTCCTACAATGAGCAGTTCTTC.

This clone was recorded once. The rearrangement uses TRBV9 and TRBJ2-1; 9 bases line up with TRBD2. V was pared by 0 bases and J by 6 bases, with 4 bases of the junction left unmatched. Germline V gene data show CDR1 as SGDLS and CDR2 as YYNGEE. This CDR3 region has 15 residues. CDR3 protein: CASSVGGGAGNEQFF. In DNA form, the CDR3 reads TGTGCCAGCAGCGTAGGCGGGGGGGCGGGCAATGAGCAGTTCTTC.

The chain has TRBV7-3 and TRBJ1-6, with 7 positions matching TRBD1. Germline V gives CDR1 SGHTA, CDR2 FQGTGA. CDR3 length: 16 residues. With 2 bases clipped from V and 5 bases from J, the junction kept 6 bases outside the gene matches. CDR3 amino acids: CASSLAGTENNSPLHF. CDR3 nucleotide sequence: TGTGCCAGCAGCTTAGCCGGGACAGAAAATAATTCACCCCTCCACTTT.

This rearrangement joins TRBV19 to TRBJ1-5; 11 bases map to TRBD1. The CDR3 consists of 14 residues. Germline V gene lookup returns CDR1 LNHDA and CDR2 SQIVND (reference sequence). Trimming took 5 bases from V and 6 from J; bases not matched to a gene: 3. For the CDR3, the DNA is TGTGCCAGTAGTTCGGACAGGGGGCTTCAGCCCCAGCATTTT. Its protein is CASSSDRGLQPQHF. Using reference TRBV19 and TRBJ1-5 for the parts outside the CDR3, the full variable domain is DGGITQSPKYLFRKEGQNVTLSCEQNLNHDAMYWYRQDPGQGLRLIYYSQIVNDFQKGDIAEGYSVSREKKESFPLTVTSAQKNPTAFYLCASSSDRGLQPQHFGDGTRLSIL.

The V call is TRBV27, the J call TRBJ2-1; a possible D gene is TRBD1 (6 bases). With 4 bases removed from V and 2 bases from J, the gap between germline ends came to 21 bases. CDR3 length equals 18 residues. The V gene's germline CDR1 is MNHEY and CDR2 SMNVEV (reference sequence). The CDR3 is CASSSRRQASSTYNEQFF. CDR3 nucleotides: TGTGCCAGCAGTTCAAGACGACAGGCATCGTCCACCTACAATGAGCAGTTCTTC.